This record looks at one T cell receptor (beta chain) sequence and its context. TCRdb's copy holds only in-frame clones and misses some; the assay was immunoSEQ multiplex PCR. The sample carries under 200,000 clones, under 95% recorded once. This sample stems from a study of blood T cell repertoires in COVID-19. In the study overall: T cells, B-cell-depleted T cells, or PBMCs supplied cDNA or gDNA.

Germline CDR1 MNHEY, CDR2 SMNVEV (reference sequence). V was clipped by 0 bases and J by 2 bases, with 10 bases between them. This CDR3 contains 15 residues. This sequence originates from a man aged 18 to 30 with COVID-19, enrolled during active disease. The sample comprised peripheral blood. The chain couples TRBV27 to TRBJ2-5; TRBD2 might be the D (5 bases). CDR3 DNA sequence: TGTGCCAGCAGTTTATCTAGGTCGGGGCAAGAGACCCAGTACTTC. This gives the protein CASSLSRSGQETQYF.